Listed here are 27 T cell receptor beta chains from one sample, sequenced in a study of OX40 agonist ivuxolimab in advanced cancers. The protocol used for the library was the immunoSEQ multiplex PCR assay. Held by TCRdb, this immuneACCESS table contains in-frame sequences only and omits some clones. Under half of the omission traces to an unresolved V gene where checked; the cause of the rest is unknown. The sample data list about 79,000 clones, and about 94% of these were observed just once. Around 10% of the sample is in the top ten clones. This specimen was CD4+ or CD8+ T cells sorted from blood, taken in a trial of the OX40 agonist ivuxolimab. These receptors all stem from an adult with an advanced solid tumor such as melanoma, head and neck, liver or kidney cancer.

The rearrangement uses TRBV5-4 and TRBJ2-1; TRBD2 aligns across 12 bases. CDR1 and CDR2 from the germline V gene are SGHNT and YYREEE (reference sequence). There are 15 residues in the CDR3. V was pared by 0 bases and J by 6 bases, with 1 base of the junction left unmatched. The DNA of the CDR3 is TGTGCCAGCAGCTTGGGGACTAGCGGGATCAATGAGCAGTTCTTC. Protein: CASSLGTSGINEQFF.

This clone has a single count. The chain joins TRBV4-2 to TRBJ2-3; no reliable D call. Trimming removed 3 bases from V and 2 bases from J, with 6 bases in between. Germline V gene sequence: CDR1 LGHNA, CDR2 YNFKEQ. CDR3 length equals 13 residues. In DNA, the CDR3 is TGTGCCAGCAGCCAGGTCTACACAGATACGCAGTATTTT. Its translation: CASSQVYTDTQYF.

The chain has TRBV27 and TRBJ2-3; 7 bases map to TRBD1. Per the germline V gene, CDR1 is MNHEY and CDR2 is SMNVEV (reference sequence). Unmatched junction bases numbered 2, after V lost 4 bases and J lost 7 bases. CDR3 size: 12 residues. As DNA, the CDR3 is TGTGCCAGCAGTTCGACAGGGAATACGCAGTATTTT. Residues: CASSSTGNTQYF.

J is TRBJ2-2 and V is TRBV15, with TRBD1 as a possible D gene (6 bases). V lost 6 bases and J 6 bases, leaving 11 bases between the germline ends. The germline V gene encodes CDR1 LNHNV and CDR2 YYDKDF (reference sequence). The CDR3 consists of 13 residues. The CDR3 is CATSQGLAGELFF. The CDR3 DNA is TGTGCCACCAGTCAGGGGCTTGCCGGGGAGCTGTTTTTT.

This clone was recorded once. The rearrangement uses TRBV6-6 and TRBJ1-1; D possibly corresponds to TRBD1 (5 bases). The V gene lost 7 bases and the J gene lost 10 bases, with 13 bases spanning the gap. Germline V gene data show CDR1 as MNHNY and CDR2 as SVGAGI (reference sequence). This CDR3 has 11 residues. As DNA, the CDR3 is TGTGCCAGCAATATCCGGGACTCAGCTTTCTTT. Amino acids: CASNIRDSAFF.

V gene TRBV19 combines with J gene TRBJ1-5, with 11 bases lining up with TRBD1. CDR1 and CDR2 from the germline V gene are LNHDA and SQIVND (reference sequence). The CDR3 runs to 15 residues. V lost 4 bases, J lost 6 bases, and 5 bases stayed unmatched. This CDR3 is CASSTDRGRVQPQHF. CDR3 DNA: TGTGCCAGTAGTACGGACAGGGGGCGCGTTCAGCCCCAGCATTTT.

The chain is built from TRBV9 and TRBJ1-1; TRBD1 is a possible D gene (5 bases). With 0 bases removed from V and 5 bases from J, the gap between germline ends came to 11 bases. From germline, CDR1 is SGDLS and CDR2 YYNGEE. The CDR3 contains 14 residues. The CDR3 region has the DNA TGTGCCAGCAGCGTAGAGGGCTGGGGGACTGAAGCTTTCTTT. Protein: CASSVEGWGTEAFF.

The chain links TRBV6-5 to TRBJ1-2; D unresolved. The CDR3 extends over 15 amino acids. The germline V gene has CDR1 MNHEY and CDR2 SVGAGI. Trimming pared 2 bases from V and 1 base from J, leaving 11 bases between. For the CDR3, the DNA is TGTGCCAGCAGTTACGACCGATACAGTAACTATGGCTACACCTTC. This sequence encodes CASSYDRYSNYGYTF.

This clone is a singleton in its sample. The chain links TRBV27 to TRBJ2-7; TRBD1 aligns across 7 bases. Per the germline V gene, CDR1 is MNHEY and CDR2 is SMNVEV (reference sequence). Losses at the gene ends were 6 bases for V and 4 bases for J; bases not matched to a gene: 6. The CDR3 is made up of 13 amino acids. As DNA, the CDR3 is TGTGCCAGCAGACAGGGACAGTTTTACGAGCAGTACTTC. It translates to CASRQGQFYEQYF.

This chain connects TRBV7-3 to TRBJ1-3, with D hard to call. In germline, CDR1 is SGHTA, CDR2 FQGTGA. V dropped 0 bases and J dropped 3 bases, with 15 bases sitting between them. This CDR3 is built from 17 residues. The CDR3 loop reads CASSLTTSSFGGNTIYF. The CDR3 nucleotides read TGTGCCAGCAGCTTAACGACTTCAAGTTTCGGTGGAAACACCATATATTTT.

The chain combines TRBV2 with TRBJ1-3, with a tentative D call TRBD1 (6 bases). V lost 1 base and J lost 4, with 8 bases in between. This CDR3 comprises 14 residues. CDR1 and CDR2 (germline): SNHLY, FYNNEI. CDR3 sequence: CASSEGRGGNTIYF. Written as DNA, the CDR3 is TGTGCCAGCAGTGAAGGCAGGGGAGGAAACACCATATATTTT.

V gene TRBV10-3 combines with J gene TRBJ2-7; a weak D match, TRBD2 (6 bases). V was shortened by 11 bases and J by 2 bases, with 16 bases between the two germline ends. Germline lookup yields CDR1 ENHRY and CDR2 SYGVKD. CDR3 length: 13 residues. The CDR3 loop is CAVLRTNPYEQYF. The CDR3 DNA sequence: TGTGCCGTACTACGGACTAACCCCTACGAGCAGTACTTC.

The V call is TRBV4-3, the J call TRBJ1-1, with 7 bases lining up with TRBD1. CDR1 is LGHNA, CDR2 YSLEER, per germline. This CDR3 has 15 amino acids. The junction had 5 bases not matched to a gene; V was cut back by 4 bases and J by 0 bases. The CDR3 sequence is CASSRGDSLNTEAFF. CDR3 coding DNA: TGCGCCAGCAGCCGCGGGGACAGTTTGAACACTGAAGCTTTCTTT.

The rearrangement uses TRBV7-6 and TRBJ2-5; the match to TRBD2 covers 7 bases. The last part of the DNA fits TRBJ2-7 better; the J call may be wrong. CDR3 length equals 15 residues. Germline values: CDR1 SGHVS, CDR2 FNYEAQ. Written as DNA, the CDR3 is TGTGCCAGCAGCTTAAGCGCGGGGAGGGGATACGAGCAGTACTTC. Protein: CASSLSAGRGYEQYF.

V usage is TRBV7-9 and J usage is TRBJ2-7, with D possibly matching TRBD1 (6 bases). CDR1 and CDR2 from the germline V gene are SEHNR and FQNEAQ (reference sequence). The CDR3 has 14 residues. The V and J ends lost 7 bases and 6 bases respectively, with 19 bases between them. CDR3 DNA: TGTGCCAGCACCAATTGGGACAATCCCTCCGAGCAGTACTTC. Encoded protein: CASTNWDNPSEQYF.

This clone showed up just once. CDR3 residues: CASSESVNTEAFF. CDR3 nucleotides: TGTGCCAGCAGTGAAAGCGTGAACACTGAAGCTTTCTTT. The chain combines TRBV2 with TRBJ1-1; D ambiguous. Germline loops: CDR1 SNHLY, CDR2 FYNNEI. CDR3 length: 13 amino acids. Between the trimmed V and J ends, which lost 2 bases and 0 bases, there was a span of 4 bases. Supplemented by reference TRBV2 and TRBJ1-1, the full variable domain reads EPEVTQTPSHQVTQMGQEVILRCVPISNHLYFYWYRQILGQKVEFLVSFYNNEISEKSEIFDDQFSVERPDGSNFTLKIRSTKLEDSAMYFCASSESVNTEAFFGQGTRLTVV.

For the CDR3, the DNA is TGTGCCAGCAGTCCCCGGCCAAACACTGAAGCTTTCTTT. Translating it yields CASSPRPNTEAFF. The genes are TRBV5-4 and TRBJ1-1; D is ambiguous. Germline assignment: CDR1 SGHNT and CDR2 YYREEE (reference sequence). The CDR3 runs 13 residues. Trimming stripped 5 bases from V and 2 bases from J, with 10 bases between.

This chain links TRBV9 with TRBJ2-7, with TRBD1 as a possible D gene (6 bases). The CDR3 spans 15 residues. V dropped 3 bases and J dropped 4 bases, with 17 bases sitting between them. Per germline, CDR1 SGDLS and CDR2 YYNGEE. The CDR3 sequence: CASSAQQGGQYEQYF. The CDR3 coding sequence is TGTGCCAGCAGCGCTCAACAGGGCGGCCAATACGAGCAGTACTTC.

In DNA form, the CDR3 reads TGTGCCAGCAGTTTAAACAGGGGCTACGAGCAGTACTTC. This encodes CASSLNRGYEQYF. The rearrangement joins TRBV27 to TRBJ2-5; 7 bases match TRBD1. With the DNA end fitting TRBJ2-7 better, the J assignment may be wrong. Looked up from germline, CDR1 is MNHEY and CDR2 is SMNVEV (reference sequence). This CDR3 is built from 13 residues.

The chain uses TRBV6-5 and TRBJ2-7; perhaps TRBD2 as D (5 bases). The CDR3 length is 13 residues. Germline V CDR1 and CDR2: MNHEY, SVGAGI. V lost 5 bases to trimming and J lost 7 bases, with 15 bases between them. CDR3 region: CASSEWWEREQYF. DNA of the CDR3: TGTGCCAGCAGTGAATGGTGGGAGCGAGAGCAGTACTTC.

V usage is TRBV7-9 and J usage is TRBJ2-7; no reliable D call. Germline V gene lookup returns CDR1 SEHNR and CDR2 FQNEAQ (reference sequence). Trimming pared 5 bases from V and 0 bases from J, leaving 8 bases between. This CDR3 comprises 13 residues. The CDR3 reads CASSPSNSYEQYF. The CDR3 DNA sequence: TGTGCCAGCAGCCCTTCTAACTCCTACGAGCAGTACTTC.

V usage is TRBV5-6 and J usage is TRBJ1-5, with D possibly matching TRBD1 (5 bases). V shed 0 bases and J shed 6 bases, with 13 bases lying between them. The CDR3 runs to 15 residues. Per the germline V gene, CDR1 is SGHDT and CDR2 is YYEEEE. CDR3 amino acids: CASSLGARDGQPQHF. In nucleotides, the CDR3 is TGTGCCAGCAGCTTGGGGGCCAGGGATGGTCAGCCCCAGCATTTT. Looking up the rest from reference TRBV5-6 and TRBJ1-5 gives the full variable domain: DAGVTQSPTHLIKTRGQQVTLRCSPKSGHDTVSWYQQALGQGPQFIFQYYEEEERQRGNFPDRFSGHQFPNYSSELNVNALLLGDSALYLCASSLGARDGQPQHFGDGTRLSIL.

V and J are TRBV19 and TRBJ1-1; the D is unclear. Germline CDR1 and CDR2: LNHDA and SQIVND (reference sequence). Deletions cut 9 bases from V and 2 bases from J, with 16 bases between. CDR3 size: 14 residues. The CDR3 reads CASREALGNTEAFF. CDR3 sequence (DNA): TGTGCCAGCCGCGAGGCGCTGGGTAACACTGAAGCTTTCTTT.

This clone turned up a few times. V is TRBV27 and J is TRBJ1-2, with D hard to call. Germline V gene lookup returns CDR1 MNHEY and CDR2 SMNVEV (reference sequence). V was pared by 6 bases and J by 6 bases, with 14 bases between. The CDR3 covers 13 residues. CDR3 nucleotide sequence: TGTGCCAGCAGCCTTGAGGGCACGGATGGCTACACCTTC. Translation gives CASSLEGTDGYTF.

CDR3 in DNA: TGTGCCAGCAGAGGAGGGGTAGCGGGGTTATACAATGAGCAGTTCTTC. Amino acid sequence: CASRGGVAGLYNEQFF. This chain links TRBV7-2 with TRBJ2-1; 8 bases agree with TRBD2. The trim removed 6 bases at V and 4 bases at J, leaving 11 bases unmatched. The germline CDR1 and CDR2 sequences are SGHTA and FQGNSA. CDR3 length equals 16 residues.

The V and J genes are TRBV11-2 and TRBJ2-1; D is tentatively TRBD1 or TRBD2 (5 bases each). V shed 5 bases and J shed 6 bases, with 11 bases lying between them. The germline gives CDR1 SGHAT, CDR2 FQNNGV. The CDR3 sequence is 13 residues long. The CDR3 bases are TGTGCCAGCAGCGCCGGGACGGGCAATGAGCAGTTCTTC. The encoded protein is CASSAGTGNEQFF.

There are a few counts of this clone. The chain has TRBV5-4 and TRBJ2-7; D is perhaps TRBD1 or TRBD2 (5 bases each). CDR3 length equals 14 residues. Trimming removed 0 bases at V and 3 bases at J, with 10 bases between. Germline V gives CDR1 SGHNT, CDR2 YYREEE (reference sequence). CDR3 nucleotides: TGTGCCAGCAGCTTGGCGGGGCAAGACTACGAGCAGTACTTC. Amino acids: CASSLAGQDYEQYF.